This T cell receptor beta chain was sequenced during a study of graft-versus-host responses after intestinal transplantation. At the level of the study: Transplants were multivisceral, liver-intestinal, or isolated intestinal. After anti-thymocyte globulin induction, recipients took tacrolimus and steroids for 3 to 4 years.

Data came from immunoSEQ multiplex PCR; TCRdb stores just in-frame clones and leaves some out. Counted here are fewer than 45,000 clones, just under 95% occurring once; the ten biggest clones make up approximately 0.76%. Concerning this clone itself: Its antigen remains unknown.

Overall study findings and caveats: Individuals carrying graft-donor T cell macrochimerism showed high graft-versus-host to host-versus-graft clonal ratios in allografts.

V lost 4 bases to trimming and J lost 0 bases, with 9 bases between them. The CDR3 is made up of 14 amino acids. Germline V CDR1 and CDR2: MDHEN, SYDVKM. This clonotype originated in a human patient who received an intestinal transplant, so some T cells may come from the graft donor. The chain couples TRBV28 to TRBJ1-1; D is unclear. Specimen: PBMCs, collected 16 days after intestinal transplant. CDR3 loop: CASSSLLLNTEAFF. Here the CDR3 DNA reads TGTGCCAGCAGTTCCCTCCTTCTGAACACTGAAGCTTTCTTT.